The clone carrying this T cell receptor beta chain was seen just once. The antigen is unknown. The data are from a study of shared clonotypes between healthy human individuals. Whole-study results and caveats: Compared with clonotypes that all four donors shared, non-shared clonotypes had lower generation probabilities.

Assay used: immunoSEQ multiplex PCR; TCRdb lists only in-frame clones, some missing. The data show approximately 2.5 million clones, with roughly 93% seen just once and 0.36% held by the top ten. V lost 2 bases, J lost 0 bases, and 9 bases lay in between. Germline CDR1 MGHDK, CDR2 SYGVNS. CDR3 size: 15 residues. V is TRBV25-1 and J is TRBJ2-3; no firm D call. This TCR came from a man between 18 and 35 years old in good health. Some clones in this sample may be carry-over from other donors' samples. The sample taken for sequencing was naive CD4+ T cells from PBMCs. The subset is: CD45RA+ positively selected. The CDR3, as DNA: TGTGCCAGCAGTGAAGGGATCGGAAGCACAGATACGCAGTATTTT. Translation: CASSEGIGSTDTQYF.